The T cell receptor beta chain described here comes from a study of blood T cell repertoires in COVID-19. Study overall: Samples taken during acute and convalescent COVID-19 were collected in the United States, Italy and Spain.

The CDR3 has 13 residues. Germline-derived CDR1 and CDR2 are SNHLY and FYNNEI. V dropped 6 bases and J dropped 8 bases, with 13 bases sitting between them. Individuals drawn from about two dozen US areas were about 18 to 95 years old. Before being deemed recovered, Cohort 3 donors had two negative PCRs, clearance, or symptom resolution. As processed by the authors: Scientists estimated how many nucleated cells there were by amplifying reference gene primers. Profiled with immunoSEQ multiplex PCR; TCRdb holds only in-frame clones, not every one. For V, J and clone size, that table is used; D and trimming come from the DNA. The sample has about 140,000 clones; over 60% are singletons.

The sequenced sample consisted of PBMCs or T cells enriched from blood (not recorded which). The rearrangement links TRBV2 to TRBJ2-2; a possible D gene is TRBD2 (5 bases). This TCR was recovered from a woman in her fifties or sixties who had recovered from COVID-19. This CDR3 reads CASRMTNWGELFF. In DNA, the CDR3 is TGTGCCAGCAGGATGACTAATTGGGGGGAGCTGTTTTTT. The variable domain in full, with the rest retrieved from reference TRBV2 and TRBJ2-2, is EPEVTQTPSHQVTQMGQEVILRCVPISNHLYFYWYRQILGQKVEFLVSFYNNEISEKSEIFDDQFSVERPDGSNFTLKIRSTKLEDSAMYFCASRMTNWGELFFGEGSRLTVL.